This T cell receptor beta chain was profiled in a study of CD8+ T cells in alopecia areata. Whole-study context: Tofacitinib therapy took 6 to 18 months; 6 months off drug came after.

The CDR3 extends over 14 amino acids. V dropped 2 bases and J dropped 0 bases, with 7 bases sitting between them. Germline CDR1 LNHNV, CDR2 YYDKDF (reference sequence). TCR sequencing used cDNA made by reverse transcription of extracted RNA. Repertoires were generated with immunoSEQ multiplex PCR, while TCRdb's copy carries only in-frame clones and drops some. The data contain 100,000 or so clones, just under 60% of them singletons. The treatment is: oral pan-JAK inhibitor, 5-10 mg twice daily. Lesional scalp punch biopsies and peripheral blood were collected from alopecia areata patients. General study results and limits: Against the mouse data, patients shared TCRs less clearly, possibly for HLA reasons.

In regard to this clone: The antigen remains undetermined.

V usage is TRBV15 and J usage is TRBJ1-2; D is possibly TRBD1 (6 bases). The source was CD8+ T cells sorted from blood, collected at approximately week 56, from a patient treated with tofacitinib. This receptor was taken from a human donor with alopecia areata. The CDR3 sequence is CATSRQGSNYGYTF. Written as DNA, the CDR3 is TGTGCCACCAGCAGACAGGGGTCTAACTATGGCTACACCTTC.